This TCR beta chain stems from a study of shared clonotypes between healthy human individuals. This CDR3 spans 14 amino acids. Deletions cut 6 bases from V and 0 bases from J, with 12 bases between. Germline values: CDR1 MDHEN, CDR2 SYDVKM. The protocol was immunoSEQ multiplex PCR, while the TCRdb copy is restricted to in-frame clones and leaves out a portion. The sample has 650,000 to 700,000 clones; roughly 88% are singletons. Sequenced material: memory CD8+ T cells from PBMCs. The subset denotes: CD45RO+ cells pooled with CCR7-negative TemRA cells. This chain joins TRBV28 and TRBJ2-7; TRBD1 is a possible D gene (5 bases). This receptor was identified in a man between 18 and 35 years old in good health. Some clones in this sample may be carry-over from other donors' samples. In DNA form, the CDR3 reads TGTGCCAGCAGCCACGCCCAGGGCTCCTACGAGCAGTACTTC. It translates to CASSHAQGSYEQYF.